This T cell receptor beta chain was recovered during a study of blood T cell repertoires in COVID-19 (dated by TCRdb to 2018 to 2021). For the study in its entirety: Collaborator samples came from the United States, Italy and Spain and covered acute and convalescent phases of COVID-19. The prospective study material was composed of cDNA or gDNA derived from T cells, B-cell-depleted T cells, or PBMCs. Subjects who had been exposed to COVID-19, were actively infected with it, or had recovered from it provided the deeply sampled blood TCRbeta repertoires that made up the dataset. The repertoires were released in a freely available public database intended as a resource for research on the immune response to SARS-CoV-2. Samples came from the ongoing ImmuneRACE study (first 160 participants) plus 1,254 subjects from 6 global collaborators. Sample metadata almost always included a de-identified subject ID, COVID-19 status, age in years and sex. Where available, HLA class I and class II types were taken from metadata supplied by the sample provider and were not determined by assay-based typing.

From cysteine to phenylalanine, the CDR3 is 14 amino acids long. The only DNA kept is the CDR3, 42 bases in frame from the first base. The V end loses 0 bases and the J end loses 4 bases, and a stretch of 8 bases separates them. The germline V gene provides CDR1 SGDLS and CDR2 YYNGEE. Whole blood was collected in K2EDTA tubes by collaborating institutions according to the institutions' own protocols. For TCRbeta analysis, collaborator samples were shipped as frozen whole blood, as isolated PBMCs, or as DNA extracted from either sample type. Comments on this clone: The target of this receptor is not known. One base away there is no much larger clone; base qualities are not given.

The immunoSEQ Assay, a bias-controlled multiplex PCR, was used to amplify TCRbeta CDR3 regions from genomic DNA. Processing in the source paper ran as follows. The number of nucleated cells in each sample was estimated by amplification of reference gene primers within the assay. To quantify the absolute abundance of each unique TCRbeta CDR3 rearrangement, sequence reads were collapsed and filtered. For each sample, productive Simpson clonality was calculated by taking the square root of Simpson's diversity index across productive rearrangements. The table was pulled from immuneACCESS by TCRdb, which kept in-frame rearrangements only. Such tables lose some clones; where checked, under half of the loss comes from unresolved V genes, and the rest has no known cause. Clone size and the V and J calls come from that table; the DNA yielded D and trimming. The sample table records roughly 120,000 clones; roughly 84% of these occur just once. Around 6.7% of the sample belongs to the ten largest clones.

Summary of the overall study and its limitations: How much clinical and demographic metadata was included differed by source and by participant, and the metadata was provided uncurated.

The chain is made from TRBV9 and TRBJ2-1; TRBD2 is a possible D gene, resting on 5 matching bases. This TCR was recovered from a woman in her forties or fifties with acute or convalescent COVID-19. The sequenced sample consisted of peripheral blood. The CDR3 amino acid sequence is: CASSVGGEYNEQFF. Read as DNA, the sequence is TGTGCCAGCAGCGTAGGGGGAGAGTACAATGAGCAGTTCTTC.